One and the same sample provided the 17 T cell receptor beta chains below, sequenced in a study of spatial heterogeneity in lung cancer. Sample time point: sample taken at primary tumor resection. Unsorted tumor, nontumor lung tissue or cryopreserved PBMC supplied the whole RNA. MiXCR, run by TCRdb on the 5' RACE reads, gives a single entry per CDR3 protein. This table holds around 7,800 distinct CDR3 sequences, roughly 9.2% found once. Sequencing used PBMCs, obtained at surgery. All receptors come from a male donor with early-stage non-small cell lung cancer.

This clonotype occurred many times. The library was designed around alpha chains, so this beta chain is a stray read whose abundance carries little weight. The chain links TRBV3-1 to TRBJ1-4; no firm D call. The CDR3 consists of 14 residues. Germline V gives CDR1 LGHDT, CDR2 YNNKEL (reference sequence). V was shortened by 8 bases and J by 1 base, with 11 bases between the two germline ends. CDR3 DNA: TGTGCCAGCGCCCTGACAAGAACTAATGAAAAACTGTTTTTT. Protein: CASALTRTNEKLFF.

This clonotype was seen many times. As an off-target read in a library built for alpha chains, this beta chain has a frequency of little significance. J is TRBJ2-7 and V is TRBV19, with 10 positions matching TRBD1. Germline V lookup: CDR1 LNHDA, CDR2 SQIVND (reference sequence). The J segment lost 5 bases and the V segment lost 5 bases, leaving 0 bases of the junction unmatched. The CDR3 totals 12 residues. This CDR3 reads CASSGTGDEQYF. The CDR3 region has the DNA TGTGCCAGTAGTGGGACAGGGGACGAGCAGTACTTC.

Many counts were recorded for this clonotype. In a library made to pick up alpha chains, this beta chain is a stray read with a size that means little. The chain links TRBV7-2 to TRBJ1-1; tentative D call: TRBD1 (6 bases). The CDR3 spans 12 residues. Per the germline V gene, CDR1 is SGHTA and CDR2 is FQGNSA. V was trimmed by 2 bases and J by 10 bases, leaving 11 bases between them. Here the CDR3 reads CASSLLQGPAFF. In DNA, the CDR3 is TGTGCCAGCAGCTTACTACAGGGCCCAGCTTTCTTT.

This clonotype was seen at least ten times. As an off-target read in a library built for alpha chains, this beta chain has a frequency of little significance. The V call is TRBV20-1, the J call TRBJ2-7, with TRBD2 identical over 9 bases. The junction had 4 bases not matched to a gene; V was cut back by 1 base and J by 0 bases. The germline V gene has CDR1 DFQATT and CDR2 SNEGSKA (reference sequence). CDR3 length: 15 residues. The CDR3 DNA reads as TGCAGTGCTAGAGGACTAGCGGATGCCTCCTACGAGCAGTACTTC. It yields the protein CSARGLADASYEQYF.

By frequency in the sample, this clonotype is hyperexpanded (1% or more). Because the library targeted alpha chains, this beta chain is an off-target read whose size means little. The J gene is TRBJ2-3, the V gene TRBV29-1; maybe TRBD1 (5 bases). Germline V gives CDR1 SQVTM, CDR2 ANQGSEA. The V end lost 6 bases, the J end lost 4 bases, and 20 bases lay between the germline ends. The CDR3 extends over 15 amino acids. DNA for the CDR3: TGCAGCGTCGGGTCGGACACAAGTACTTCAGATACGCAGTATTTT. Amino acids: CSVGSDTSTSDTQYF.

This clonotype was counted ten times or more. Since the library was made to target alpha chains, this beta chain is a stray read and its abundance is not meaningful. The chain couples TRBV12-3 or TRBV12-4 to TRBJ2-7, with D uncertain. This CDR3 region has 18 residues. Trimming stripped 4 bases from V and 7 bases from J, with 29 bases between. The DNA for the CDR3 is TGTGCCAGCAGTTACGCCTACCCCCTTACTGGACCCCTTCGGGAGCAGTACTTC. Amino acids: CASSYAYPLTGPLREQYF.

This clonotype has at least ten counts. This beta chain is an unintended read in a library built for alpha chains; its size means little. This rearrangement joins TRBV3-1 to TRBJ2-1; no reliable D call. The length of the CDR3 is 12 residues. Germline CDR1 reads LGHDT; CDR2 reads YNNKEL (reference sequence). V was cut by 1 base and J by 9 bases, with 7 bases left in between. CDR3 sequence: CASSQVSREQFF. In DNA, the CDR3 is TGTGCCAGCAGCCAAGTAAGCCGTGAGCAGTTCTTC.

This clonotype was observed at least ten times. Within a library made for alpha chains, this beta chain is off target, and its count is uninformative. The V call is TRBV25-1, the J call TRBJ2-3; D perhaps matches TRBD2 (5 bases). The CDR3 is 15 residues long. Trimming stripped 7 bases from V and 2 bases from J, with 16 bases between. CDR1 is MGHDK and CDR2 is SYGVNS in the germline V gene. This CDR3 reads CASTDQSGFTDTQYF. CDR3 nucleotide sequence: TGTGCCAGCACTGACCAGAGCGGATTCACAGATACGCAGTATTTT.

For this clonotype: This beta chain is a stray sequence in a library constructed for alpha chains; its clone size is not meaningful. The rearrangement joins TRBV4-1 to TRBJ2-3; D gene uncertain. The V end was cut by 0 bases, the J end by 7 bases, with 11 bases between. CDR1 and CDR2 (germline): MGHRA, YSYEKL. This CDR3 comprises 14 residues. CDR3 DNA: TGCGCCAGCAGCCAAGATCCCGAGTCTCATACGCAGTATTTT. Translation gives CASSQDPESHTQYF.

This clonotype qualifies as hyperexpanded. The library was designed around alpha chains, so this beta chain is a stray read whose abundance carries little weight. CDR3 amino acids: CASSEWGDGYNEQFF. In DNA form, the CDR3 reads TGTGCCAGCAGTGAGTGGGGAGATGGGTACAATGAGCAGTTCTTC. The rearrangement joins TRBV2 to TRBJ2-1, with D possibly TRBD2 on 5 matching bases. Trimming removed 3 bases from V and 4 bases from J, with 13 bases in between. CDR1 is SNHLY, CDR2 FYNNEI, per germline. The CDR3 extends over 15 amino acids.

By sample share, this clonotype is medium-sized. This beta chain is an unintended read in a library built for alpha chains; its size means little. The chain has TRBV29-1 and TRBJ2-3; D is perhaps TRBD1 (5 bases). CDR3 length: 14 amino acids. V was cut by 4 bases and J by 1 base, with 12 bases left in between. Germline loops: CDR1 SQVTM, CDR2 ANQGSEA. CDR3 loop: CSVVGGRGTDTQYF. The DNA for the CDR3 is TGCAGCGTTGTTGGTGGCAGGGGCACAGATACGCAGTATTTT.

This clonotype was seen many times. The library was built for alpha chains, so this beta chain is an off-target read and its size means little. This chain uses TRBV7-6 with TRBJ2-5; 11 bases map to TRBD2. Germline V gene lookup returns CDR1 SGHVS and CDR2 FNYEAQ. With V trimmed by 1 base and J by 1 base, 2 bases remained unmatched. The CDR3 is 16 residues long. CDR3 nucleotide sequence: TGTGCCAGCAGCTTAGTAGGGACTAGCGGCCAAGAGACCCAGTACTTC. Translation: CASSLVGTSGQETQYF.

This clonotype has at least ten counts. In a library made to pick up alpha chains, this beta chain is a stray read with a size that means little. The chain is built from TRBV24-1 and TRBJ2-2; 10 bases line up with TRBD1. Germline V gives CDR1 KGHDR, CDR2 SFDVKD. V lost 1 base and J lost 1; bases outside the gene matches: 2. This CDR3 comprises 17 residues. CDR3 sequence reads: CATSDLGTGENTGELFF. CDR3 bases: TGTGCCACCAGTGATTTAGGGACAGGGGAGAACACCGGGGAGCTGTTTTTT.

There are a few counts of this clonotype. This beta chain turned up in a library designed for alpha chains; as an off-target read, its abundance says little. The chain has TRBV6-7 and TRBJ1-6; D unresolved. TRBV6-7 is designated an ORF whose function remains uncertain. V was pared by 5 bases and J by 5 bases, with 22 bases between. This CDR3 has 18 amino acids. DNA of the CDR3: TGTGCCAGCAGTCGGACTTGGATTCGCGCGACCGATAATTCACCCCTCCACTTT. Its protein product is CASSRTWIRATDNSPLHF.

This clonotype was observed at least ten times. The library was built for alpha chains, so this beta chain is an off-target read and its size means little. The chain combines TRBV6-5 with TRBJ2-7; 11 positions match TRBD2. The CDR3 sequence is 20 residues long. J was trimmed by 4 bases and V by 6 bases; bases with no gene match: 23. From germline, CDR1 is MNHEY and CDR2 SVGAGI. CDR3 sequence: CASSLTPLGSGRADVYEQYF. The CDR3 nucleotides read TGTGCCAGCAGCTTAACCCCCTTGGGTAGCGGGAGGGCGGACGTTTACGAGCAGTACTTC.

This clonotype is judged medium-sized. This beta chain turned up in a library designed for alpha chains; as an off-target read, its abundance says little. The chain links TRBV5-4 to TRBJ1-1, with D unclear. The CDR3 length is 13 residues. Trimming stripped 3 bases from V and 1 base from J, with 7 bases between. Looked up from germline, CDR1 is SGHNT and CDR2 is YYREEE (reference sequence). This CDR3 reads CASSSQRNTEAFF. The DNA for the CDR3 is TGTGCCAGCAGCTCACAGAGGAACACTGAAGCTTTCTTT.

On this clonotype itself: It may be a read error: a sequence one base away is much more abundant. The library was built for alpha chains, so this beta chain is an off-target read and its size means little. The V call is TRBV5-1, the J call TRBJ2-3; D not certain. Trimming stripped 5 bases from V and 2 bases from J, with 12 bases between. Germline CDR1 reads SGHRS; CDR2 reads YFSETQ. This CDR3 has 14 amino acids. This chain's CDR3 is CASSEVLNTDTQYF. The CDR3 nucleotides are TGCGCCAGCAGTGAGGTGCTCAACACAGATACGCAGTATTTT.